This is a list of T cell receptor beta chains from one sample in a study of cytomegalovirus exposure and HLA in healthy donors. TCRdb keeps only in-frame clones here, not all; method: immunoSEQ multiplex PCR. The table shows tens of thousands of clones, with about 90% occurring only once. The sequencing sample was made of PBMCs. The receptors were sampled from a woman younger than 30 in good health and CMV-seronegative. CDR3s include the opening cysteine and the closing phenylalanine or tryptophan. Each record gives: V gene, clone size, J gene, D gene, CDR3 DNA, CDR3 protein. A D gene is named only where the DNA matches it firmly. Rows give clone size only sometimes, using once, few, many, or a class for an expanded clone.

>TRBV7-2|.|TRBJ2-3|TRBD2
TGTGCCAGCAGCTTAGTAGCGGGTAGCACAGATACGCAGTATTTT
CASSLVAGSTDTQYF
>TRBV15|.|TRBJ1-1|.
TGTGCCACCAGCACCGGGCCAGGGTTGGAAGAGGCTTTCTTT
CATSTGPGLEEAFF
>TRBV9|.|TRBJ2-2|.
TGTGCCAGCAGCCCCGCCGGCGGGGAGCTGTTTTTT
CASSPAGGELFF
>TRBV28|.|TRBJ1-1|.
TGTGCCAGCAGTTCGCCTTTGAGGGCCCACACTGAAGCTTTCTTT
CASSSPLRAHTEAFF
>TRBV7-2|.|TRBJ1-1|.
TGTGCCAGCAGCTTAGACTTGAACACTGAAGCTTTCTTT
CASSLDLNTEAFF
>TRBV9|.|TRBJ1-3|.
TGTGCCAGCAGCGTTCAGGGGACCTCTGGAAACACCATATATTTT
CASSVQGTSGNTIYF
>TRBV29-1|.|TRBJ1-1|.
TGCAGCGTTGTTTTCACTGGACTAATGAACACTGAAGCTTTCTTT
CSVVFTGLMNTEAFF
>TRBV7-2|.|TRBJ2-3|TRBD2
TGTGCCAGCAGCTTGGGACTAGCGGGATTAGATACGCAGTATTTT
CASSLGLAGLDTQYF
>TRBV11-2|.|TRBJ2-7|TRBD1
TGTGCCAGCAGCCCCCGGGACAGGGGAGCATACGAGCAGTACTTC
CASSPRDRGAYEQYF
>TRBV12-5|.|TRBJ2-1|.
TGTGCTAGTGGTCAAGCGGACCTCTACAATGAGCAGTTCTTC
CASGQADLYNEQFF
>TRBV28|.|TRBJ1-5|.
TGTGCCAGCAGTTTCCCGGGAAGCAATCAGCCCCAGCATTTT
CASSFPGSNQPQHF
>TRBV28|.|TRBJ1-2|.
TGTGCCAGCAGTCCCGGGACTAACTATGGCTACACCTTC
CASSPGTNYGYTF
>TRBV5-1|.|TRBJ2-1|TRBD1
TGCGCCAGCAGCTTGGGGGTACAGGGGGCCCACAATGAGCAGTTCTTC
CASSLGVQGAHNEQFF
>TRBV18|.|TRBJ2-3|TRBD1
TGTGCCAGCTCACCCAAGGGGGCAGGACTCACAGATACGCAGTATTTT
CASSPKGAGLTDTQYF
>TRBV28|.|TRBJ2-7|TRBD1
TGTGCCAGCGAGTCCCGGGACAGATACGAGCAGTACTTC
CASESRDRYEQYF
>TRBV5-6|.|TRBJ2-3|.
TGTGCCAGCAGGCGAGGGATGGATACGCAGTATTTT
CASRRGMDTQYF
>TRBV28|.|TRBJ2-7|.
TGTGCCAGCAGCAACTACGAGCAGTACTTC
CASSNYEQYF
>TRBV6-1|once|TRBJ2-7|TRBD2
TGTGCCAGCAGTGAAGCGCCAATTTGGACTAGCGGGAACCCGACTTCCTACGAGCAGTACTTC
CASSEAPIWTSGNPTSYEQYF
>TRBV7-9|.|TRBJ1-2|.
TGTGCCAGCAGCTTCACGATCAAAACAGTTAGCGAAGGCTACACCTTC
CASSFTIKTVSEGYTF
>TRBV20-1|.|TRBJ2-5|.
TGCAGTGCTAGAAACGGGGGGACCCAGTACTTC
CSARNGGTQYF
>TRBV25-1|.|TRBJ2-3|.
TGTGCCAGCAGTGTCGCCTACACAGATACGCAGTATTTT
CASSVAYTDTQYF
>TRBV6-4|few|TRBJ2-2|.
TGTGCCAGCAGCTCCCAAGGGGGGGCCACCGGGGAGCTGTTTTTT
CASSSQGGATGELFF
>TRBV28|.|TRBJ1-1|.
TGTGCCAGCAGGCCGACAGGCCTTAAGGGGGAAGCTTTCTTT
CASRPTGLKGEAFF
>TRBV19|.|TRBJ1-6|TRBD1
TGTGCCAGTAGCTCATGGACAGGGGGATCACCCCTCCACTTT
CASSSWTGGSPLHF
>TRBV5-1|once|TRBJ2-1|TRBD1
TGCGCCAGCAGCTATGTGACAGGGAGTAATGAGCAGTTCTTC
CASSYVTGSNEQFF
>TRBV7-2|.|TRBJ1-3|.
TGTGCCAGCAGCTCTGACAGACGAAACACCATATATTTT
CASSSDRRNTIYF
>TRBV11-2|.|TRBJ2-1|.
TGTGCCAGCAGCTTAGACCCACAGGGTCTCCCCTACAATGAGCAGTTCTTC
CASSLDPQGLPYNEQFF
>TRBV27|.|TRBJ1-2|.
TGTGCCAGCTCACCCGGAGCGGGGGGGACCTATGGCTACACCTTC
CASSPGAGGTYGYTF
>TRBV6-1|once|TRBJ1-5|.
TGTGCCAGCAGTGCCCCTTTTCAGCCCCAGCATTTT
CASSAPFQPQHF
>TRBV19|.|TRBJ1-2|.
TGTGCCAGTAGTGGCGGGACGCAGGCTCTCAACTATGGCTACACCTTC
CASSGGTQALNYGYTF
>TRBV28|.|TRBJ2-6|.
TGTGCCAGCAGGGGAAAGACGGAGGTTGGGGCCAACGTCCTGACTTTC
CASRGKTEVGANVLTF
>TRBV6-6|.|TRBJ2-7|TRBD1
TGTGCCAGCAGTTACTCGAGACAGGGAACCTACGAGCAGTACTTC
CASSYSRQGTYEQYF
>TRBV6-1|.|TRBJ2-7|TRBD1
TGTGCCAGCACCGAAAGTATGGACAGGGTGTGGGAGCAGTACTTC
CASTESMDRVWEQYF
>TRBV12-5|.|TRBJ1-2|TRBD1
TGTGCTAGTGGTTTGCCAGTGGGGGACAGCAACTATGGCTACACCTTC
CASGLPVGDSNYGYTF
>TRBV7-9|.|TRBJ1-2|TRBD1
TGTGCCAGCAGTTCAGCCGGGACAGGGCCTAGTGGCTACACCTTC
CASSSAGTGPSGYTF
>TRBV18|.|TRBJ2-1|TRBD2
TGTGCCAGCTCACCACGCACGGGAGGGCCGTACAATGAGCAGTTCTTC
CASSPRTGGPYNEQFF
>TRBV19|.|TRBJ1-2|TRBD1
TGTGCCAGTAGTTTTACAGGGGTGGCCGGCTACACCTTC
CASSFTGVAGYTF
>TRBV2|.|TRBJ1-1|.
TGTGCCAGCAGTGAATCGATGGAGGTATGGTCCACTGAAGCTTTCTTT
CASSESMEVWSTEAFF
>TRBV21-1|.|TRBJ1-6|.
TGTGCCAGCAGCAAAGCGAGGGCTCAGGACAGGGTGGTCTATAATTCACCCCTCCACTTT
CASSKARAQDRVVYNSPLHF
>TRBV5-1|once|TRBJ1-3|TRBD1
TGCGCCAGCAGCTTAGGGGACAGGGCCCCTGGAAACACCATATATTTT
CASSLGDRAPGNTIYF
>TRBV4-1|.|TRBJ1-3|.
TGCGCCAGCAGCCAAGAGTGGGGGGGCTCTGGAAACACCATATATTTT
CASSQEWGGSGNTIYF
>TRBV5-5|.|TRBJ2-1|.
TGTGCCAGCAGCCCGGGTGTGGGGGGAGGCAATGAGCAGTTCTTC
CASSPGVGGGNEQFF
>TRBV15|once|TRBJ1-4|TRBD1
TGTGCCACCAGCAGAGATCGGACAGGGGGGGTTGAAAAACTGTTTTTT
CATSRDRTGGVEKLFF
>TRBV28|.|TRBJ2-2|TRBD2
TGTGCCAGCAGTTTTAGGGACGGCGGACTAGCGGGGCCTAGAGGGGAGCTGTTTTTT
CASSFRDGGLAGPRGELFF
>TRBV28|.|TRBJ1-1|.
TGTGCCAGCAGTTTCGGGAGGGGGGAGGATGAAGCTTTCTTT
CASSFGRGEDEAFF
>TRBV11-3|.|TRBJ1-2|TRBD1
TGTGCCAGCAGCCCGGGACAGGGCGGTCTATGGGATGGCTACACCTTC
CASSPGQGGLWDGYTF
>TRBV28|.|TRBJ1-5|.
TGTGCCAGTCAGGGGCGAGATCAGCCCCAGCATTTT
CASQGRDQPQHF
>TRBV29-1|.|TRBJ1-1|TRBD1
TGCAGCGTTGCCAGGGGGTTAATGGACACTGAAGCTTTCTTT
CSVARGLMDTEAFF
>TRBV2|.|TRBJ2-4|.
TGTGCCAGCAGTGGGACAGTATGGGACATTCAGTACTTC
CASSGTVWDIQYF
>TRBV4-3|.|TRBJ1-1|.
TGCGCCAGCAGCCAACACGGACAGCGCACTGAAGCTTTCTTT
CASSQHGQRTEAFF
>TRBV2|.|TRBJ2-5|TRBD2
TGTGCCAGCAGTGAACTAGCGGGTGTCGAGACCCAGTACTTC
CASSELAGVETQYF
>TRBV7-9|.|TRBJ1-2|TRBD1
TGTGCCAGCAGCTTAGGGGGGACAGTCAACTATGGCTACACCTTC
CASSLGGTVNYGYTF